A selection of T cell receptor beta chains follows, all from one sample in a study of blood T cells in healthy people across ages. TCRdb re-analysed the 5' RACE reads in MiXCR, keeping a single row per CDR3 protein. The table shows around 800,000 distinct CDR3 sequences, with under 30% occurring only once. This same sample was also taken into another study, of T cells of mothers and their children.

Sequencing used blood. These receptors were obtained from a boy between 10 and 17 years old in good health. The CDR3 runs from the conserved cysteine through the conserved F or W. Each record gives: J gene, clone size, D gene, V gene, CDR3 DNA, CDR3 protein. A D gene is named only where the DNA matches it firmly. Not every row has a clone size; where given, it reads once, few, many or a size class.

>TRBJ2-4|once|TRBD2|TRBV5-4
TGTGCCAGCAGCACCCGGGAGGGAGACATTCAGTACTTC
CASSTREGDIQYF
>TRBJ2-1|few|-|TRBV7-2
TGTGCCAGCAGCTTGGGTAGGACTAATCGGGAGTACTCCTACAATGAGCAGTTCTTC
CASSLGRTNREYSYNEQFF
>TRBJ2-5|-|-|TRBV14
TGTGCCAGCAGCCAAGGCCCGGAGACCCAGTACTTC
CASSQGPETQYF
>TRBJ2-6|few|-|TRBV7-6
TGTGCCAGCAGCTTAGAGGCAGGGAACTCTGGGGCCAACGTCCTGACTTTC
CASSLEAGNSGANVLTF
>TRBJ2-5|-|TRBD2|TRBV5-1
TGCGCCAGCAGCTTGGAGCTAGCGGGGGGGCGAGAGACCCAGTACTTC
CASSLELAGGRETQYF
>TRBJ2-5|-|TRBD2|TRBV5-1
TGCGCCAGCAGCTTGGAGGGCCGACTAGCGCAGACCCAGTACTTC
CASSLEGRLAQTQYF
>TRBJ2-1|many|-|TRBV5-1
TGTGCCAGCAGCCTAGACCCATACAATGAGCAGTTCTTC
CASSLDPYNEQFF
>TRBJ2-1|few|-|TRBV6-5
TGTGCCACCAAAAGGGGGGCGAGGGATGAGCAGTTCTTC
CATKRGARDEQFF
>TRBJ2-1|-|TRBD2|TRBV20-1
TGCAGTGCTAGACTAGCGGGGGGATTTGAGCAGTTCTTC
CSARLAGGFEQFF
>TRBJ2-1|-|TRBD2|TRBV29-1
TGCAGCGCCGCGAAGGGACTAGCGGCCTACAATGAGCAGTTCTTC
CSAAKGLAAYNEQFF
>TRBJ2-3|-|TRBD1|TRBV5-6
TGTGCCAGCAGCTCGGGACAGGGTACGGATGGCACAGATACGCAGTATTTT
CASSSGQGTDGTDTQYF
>TRBJ2-7|-|TRBD1|TRBV29-1
TGCAGCGGAGCTACCGGGACAGGGGCCCACGAGCAGTACTTC
CSGATGTGAHEQYF
>TRBJ2-7|few|-|TRBV10-3
TGTGCCATCAGTGACCCCACTCGGGCAGCCTCCTACGAGCAGTACTTC
CAISDPTRAASYEQYF
>TRBJ2-7|many|-|TRBV5-1
TGCGCCAGCAGCTTGACTTTCTACGAGCAGTACTTC
CASSLTFYEQYF
>TRBJ2-7|few|-|TRBV5-1
TGCGCCAGCAGTTCCGCAGGTCCTAAAGCCTACGAGCAGTACTTC
CASSSAGPKAYEQYF
>TRBJ2-3|-|TRBD2|TRBV7-2
TGTGCCAGCAGCTTGGAGCGGGGGACTTCCACAGATACGCAGTATTTT
CASSLERGTSTDTQYF
>TRBJ2-5|-|-|TRBV28
TGTGCCAGCAGTTTAAAGGAAACCTCGTACCAAGAGACCCAGTACTTC
CASSLKETSYQETQYF
>TRBJ1-2|-|-|TRBV4-2
TGTGCCAGCAGCCCGCTCGGCTACTACCTTCGGGGCTACACCTTC
CASSPLGYYLRGYTF
>TRBJ2-1|few|-|TRBV5-6
TGTGCCAGCAGCTTGGCTTTGCGGCCCCGACTTGGTGAGCAGTTCTTC
CASSLALRPRLGEQFF
>TRBJ2-1|few|-|TRBV6-5
TGTGCCAGCAGTTACCTAGGGCAGGGCAATGAGCAGTTCTTC
CASSYLGQGNEQFF
>TRBJ2-3|-|TRBD2|TRBV29-1
TGCAGCGTTGAGAGCGGGAGGGCCGGAGATACGCAGTATTTT
CSVESGRAGDTQYF